Below are 8 T cell receptor beta chains sequenced from a single sample in a study of T cell responses to AZD1222 COVID-19 vaccine. Clones were sequenced by immunoSEQ multiplex PCR, and TCRdb holds only the in-frame ones, with some missing. The profile shows around 120,000 clones, 70% to 85% of them singletons. Here the sequenced sample was peripheral blood, taken 28 days after the second AZD1222 dose. The source of these receptors is an adult who received the AZD1222 COVID-19 vaccine.

The rearrangement links TRBV11-2 to TRBJ2-5; D is uncertain. CDR1 is SGHAT, CDR2 FQNNGV, per germline. The CDR3 runs to 11 residues. V lost 3 bases and J 5 bases, leaving 4 bases between the germline ends. The CDR3 region is CASSFAETQYF. The CDR3 bases are TGTGCCAGCAGCTTCGCGGAGACCCAGTACTTC.

V is TRBV18 and J is TRBJ1-4; TRBD1 agrees at 7 bases. The V gene's germline CDR1 is KGHSH and CDR2 LQKENI. The CDR3 extends over 15 amino acids. The V and J ends lost 3 bases and 11 bases, in that order; junction bases with no gene match: 12. The CDR3 sequence is CASSPPGQPHMKLFF. Written as DNA, the CDR3 is TGTGCCAGCTCACCCCCGGGACAGCCACACATGAAACTGTTTTTT.

The rearrangement links TRBV7-8 to TRBJ1-5, with 9 positions matching TRBD1. CDR3 length: 14 residues. Germline values: CDR1 SGHVS, CDR2 FQNEAQ. Trimming cost V 5 bases and J 6 bases; bases outside gene matches: 5. The DNA for the CDR3 is TGTGCCAGCAGCGCCACAGGGGGCGGTCAGCCCCAGCATTTT. It codes for CASSATGGGQPQHF.

Only one count was recorded for this clone. This sequence joins TRBV10-3 and TRBJ2-3; D is ambiguous. The CDR3 spans 13 residues. Germline V gives CDR1 ENHRY, CDR2 SYGVKD. Between the trimmed V and J ends, which lost 4 bases and 2 bases, there was a span of 7 bases. The CDR3 coding sequence is TGTGCCATCAGTGCCAAAATCACAGATACGCAGTATTTT. It encodes CAISAKITDTQYF.

CDR3 sequence reads: CASSQGKQGRTEAFF. The CDR3 region has the DNA TGTGCCAGCAGCCAAGGGAAACAGGGGCGGACTGAAGCTTTCTTT. The rearrangement links TRBV3-1 (or the pseudogene TRBV3-2) to TRBJ1-1, with 7 bases lining up with TRBD1. The CDR3 runs to 15 residues. Germline loops: CDR1 LGHDT, CDR2 YNNKEL (reference sequence). After removal of 1 base from V and 5 bases from J, the junction contained 7 bases not matched to a gene.

The rearrangement uses TRBV3-1 (or the pseudogene TRBV3-2) and TRBJ1-3, with 7 positions matching TRBD1. The CDR3 is 13 residues long. Per germline, CDR1 LGHDT and CDR2 YNNKEL (reference sequence). After removal of 4 bases from V and 5 bases from J, the junction contained 2 bases not matched to a gene. This chain's CDR3 is CASSRDRRNTIYF. The CDR3 bases are TGTGCCAGCAGCCGGGACAGAAGAAACACCATATATTTT.

This clone showed up many times. This sequence joins TRBV2 and TRBJ2-6; TRBD1 matches 7 bases. Unmatched junction bases numbered 6, after V lost 8 bases and J lost 8 bases. Germline V gene lookup returns CDR1 SNHLY and CDR2 FYNNEI. CDR3 length: 13 residues. For the CDR3, the DNA is TGTGCCAGCGCCCTGGGACAGCCCAACGTCCTGACTTTC. Translation gives CASALGQPNVLTF.

This clone came up a few times. V gene TRBV7-2 combines with J gene TRBJ1-5; 8 nucleotides line up with TRBD1. The CDR3 sequence is 15 residues long. V shed 5 bases, J shed 3 bases, and the junction held 6 bases outside the gene matches. CDR1 is SGHTA, CDR2 FQGNSA, per germline. CDR3: CASSTRTGTNQPQHF. The CDR3 nucleotides are TGTGCCAGCAGCACCCGGACAGGGACCAATCAGCCCCAGCATTTT.